Listed here are 26 T cell receptor beta chains from one sample, sequenced in a study of blood T cells in healthy people across ages. A second roughly 7 to 11 cycle PCR used barcoded and J-beta primers. TCRdb called the 5' RACE reads again in MiXCR, with one record for every CDR3 protein. Found here are some 1.8 million distinct CDR3 sequences, around 42% of them singletons; the top ten hold roughly 23%. The sample taken for sequencing was blood. The receptors come from a human donor in good health.

As concerns this clonotype: Possible read error: a much larger clone is one base away. The chain joins TRBV7-9 to TRBJ1-1, with 10 nucleotides matching TRBD1. CDR3 size: 14 residues. CDR1 is SEHNR and CDR2 is FQNEAQ in the germline V gene (reference sequence). V lost 5 bases, J lost 7 bases, and 7 bases stayed unmatched. The CDR3 reads CASSDDGTGVEAFF. Here the CDR3 DNA reads TGTGCCAGCAGCGATGATGGGACAGGGGTTGAAGCTTTCTTT.

The rearrangement uses TRBV3-1 and TRBJ2-1; 8 bases match TRBD2. The CDR3 runs 18 residues. V lost 4 bases and J lost 9; bases outside the gene matches: 20. Germline CDR1 is LGHDT and CDR2 is YNNKEL (reference sequence). The CDR3 nucleotides read TGTGCCAGCAGCCTACCTATGGGACTAGTGAGGGGAGGGGGTGAGCAGTTCTTC. This encodes CASSLPMGLVRGGGEQFF.

The chain uses TRBV12-3 or TRBV12-4 and TRBJ1-2, with 11 bases identical to TRBD1. V lost 6 bases, J lost 4 bases, and 10 bases stayed unmatched. The CDR3 is 16 residues long. In DNA form, the CDR3 reads TGTGCCAGCAGCCGATCGGGACAGGGGGGATTCTATGGCTACACCTTC. Amino acid sequence: CASSRSGQGGFYGYTF.

The rearrangement joins TRBV28 to TRBJ2-5; weak D call: TRBD1 (6 bases). TRBJ2-7 matches the DNA end more closely, so the J call is doubtful. Germline CDR1 and CDR2: MDHEN and SYDVKM. CDR3 length equals 16 residues. This CDR3 reads CASSLETGSNAYEQYF. The CDR3 region has the DNA TGTGCCAGCAGTTTGGAGACAGGTTCTAACGCCTACGAGCAGTACTTC.

The chain couples TRBV7-9 to TRBJ2-5, with a possible D match to TRBD2 (6 bases). V lost 8 bases, J lost 2 bases, and 15 bases lay in between. This CDR3 has 14 amino acids. CDR1 SEHNR and CDR2 FQNEAQ come from the germline V gene (reference sequence). The CDR3 region has the DNA TGTGCCAGCGCGGGGCTAACACCACAAGAGACCCAGTACTTC. Translating gives CASAGLTPQETQYF. The complete variable domain, with remaining parts taken from reference TRBV7-9 and TRBJ2-5, reads DTGVSQNPRHKITKRGQNVTFRCDPISEHNRLYWYRQTLGQGPEFLTYFQNEAQLEKSRLLSDRFSAERPKGSFSTLEIQRTEQGDSAMYLCASAGLTPQETQYFGPGTRLLVL.

This clonotype appeared a few times. Sequence at one end of the junction differs from germline and may be a read error. The chain combines TRBV14 with TRBJ2-1; a weak D match, TRBD2 (5 bases). The CDR3 runs to 16 residues. Germline CDR1 SGHDN, CDR2 FVKESK. The CDR3 reads CASSQVVSANYNEQFF. Written as DNA, the CDR3 is TGCGCCAGCAGCCAAGTCGTTAGCGCCAACTACAATGAGCAGTTCTTC.

In this sample, this clonotype turned up once. At one of its ends the junction is not consistent with the germline gene, which may arise from a read error. The chain uses TRBV7-8 and TRBJ2-4; D might be TRBD1 (6 bases). The assigned J gene may be wrong: the sequence end matches TRBJ2-7 better. CDR1 and CDR2 from the germline V gene are SGHVS and FQNEAQ. The CDR3 covers 14 residues. This CDR3 is CVSSLGQGIYEQYF. The CDR3 nucleotides are TGTGTCAGCAGCTTAGGCCAGGGGATCTACGAGCAGTACTTC.

This clonotype was seen a handful of times. V and J are TRBV7-2 and TRBJ2-4, with no clear D. Judging by the DNA end, TRBJ2-5 fits better; the J call may be wrong. The germline V gene encodes CDR1 SGHTA and CDR2 FQGNSA. The length of the CDR3 is 14 residues. The chain's CDR3 is CASSYPGRKETQYF. The DNA of the CDR3 is TGTGCCAGCAGCTACCCGGGTAGGAAAGAGACCCAGTACTTC.

This clonotype was recorded a few times. The J gene is TRBJ2-1, the V gene TRBV5-5; D is ambiguous. This CDR3 is built from 17 residues. Looked up from germline, CDR1 is SGHKS and CDR2 is YYEKEE (reference sequence). Trimming cost V 1 base and J 0 bases, with 14 bases left between them. Here the CDR3 DNA reads TGTGCCAGCAGCTTGCGATCCCTTACCTCCTCCTACAATGAGCAGTTCTTC. Its protein product is CASSLRSLTSSYNEQFF.

CDR3 sequence reads: CASGLWLGVSGANVLTF. For the CDR3, the DNA is TGTGCCAGCGGCCTATGGCTAGGGGTCTCTGGGGCCAACGTCCTGACTTTC. The V and J genes are TRBV4-2 and TRBJ2-6, with TRBD1 as a possible D gene (5 bases). The CDR3 contains 17 residues. Per the germline V gene, CDR1 is LGHNA and CDR2 is YNFKEQ. V lost 8 bases to trimming and J lost 0 bases, with 17 bases between them.

Only a few counts were recorded for this clonotype. This rearrangement joins TRBV7-9 to TRBJ2-5; D is ambiguous. The CDR3 is made up of 12 amino acids. With 6 bases removed from V and 5 bases from J, the gap between germline ends came to 10 bases. Looked up from germline, CDR1 is SEHNR and CDR2 is FQNEAQ (reference sequence). The CDR3 loop is CASSLQMETQYF. The CDR3 nucleotides are TGTGCCAGCAGTCTACAGATGGAGACCCAGTACTTC.

The chain uses TRBV2 and TRBJ2-5; no definite D call. The length of the CDR3 is 14 residues. CDR1 and CDR2 (germline): SNHLY, FYNNEI. V gave up 3 bases and J gave up 0 bases, with 8 bases separating them. The CDR3 loop is CASSEDAYQETQYF. The DNA of the CDR3 is TGTGCCAGCAGTGAGGACGCGTACCAAGAGACCCAGTACTTC. The full variable domain, completed using reference TRBV2 and TRBJ2-5, is EPEVTQTPSHQVTQMGQEVILRCVPISNHLYFYWYRQILGQKVEFLVSFYNNEISEKSEIFDDQFSVERPDGSNFTLKIRSTKLEDSAMYFCASSEDAYQETQYFGPGTRLLVL.

This clonotype appeared a few times. The chain links TRBV12-3 or TRBV12-4 to TRBJ2-7; perhaps TRBD2 as D (6 bases). The CDR3 has 14 amino acids. V was pared by 4 bases and J by 4 bases, with 14 bases between. For the CDR3, the DNA is TGTGCCAGCAGTTCTTGGGGGGTCGCATACGAGCAGTACTTC. Its translation is CASSSWGVAYEQYF.

This clonotype was observed many times. This rearrangement joins TRBV6-5 to TRBJ2-3; weak D call: TRBD1 (6 bases). The CDR3 sequence is 14 residues long. Germline lookup yields CDR1 MNHEY and CDR2 SVGAGI. Trimming stripped 4 bases from V and 1 base from J, with 9 bases between. The CDR3 here is CASSFGQRTDTQYF. CDR3 DNA sequence: TGTGCCAGCAGTTTCGGACAGCGCACAGATACGCAGTATTTT.

The rearrangement uses TRBV6-2 or TRBV6-3 and TRBJ1-2; 11 bases agree with TRBD1. V lost 4 bases, J lost 11 bases, and 6 bases stayed unmatched. The CDR3 runs to 13 residues. Germline CDR1 and CDR2: MNHEY and SVGEGT. The CDR3 protein is CASSSDRGQEYTF. The CDR3 coding sequence is TGTGCCAGCAGTTCGGACAGGGGGCAGGAGTACACCTTC.

This clonotype has a handful of counts. The chain has TRBV7-9 and TRBJ2-1; the match to TRBD2 covers 15 bases. Trimming removed 4 bases from V and 4 bases from J; junction bases left unmatched: 5. This CDR3 has 17 residues. Germline CDR1 is SEHNR and CDR2 is FQNEAQ (reference sequence). CDR3 residues: CASSSGTSGGHYNEQFF. DNA for the CDR3: TGTGCCAGCAGCTCGGGGACTAGCGGGGGGCATTACAATGAGCAGTTCTTC. Full variable domain (remainder filled in from reference TRBV7-9 and TRBJ2-1): DTGVSQNPRHKITKRGQNVTFRCDPISEHNRLYWYRQTLGQGPEFLTYFQNEAQLEKSRLLSDRFSAERPKGSFSTLEIQRTEQGDSAMYLCASSSGTSGGHYNEQFFGPGTRLTVL.

This rearrangement joins TRBV29-1 to TRBJ1-2; no clear D. The CDR3 is 13 residues long. Germline lookup yields CDR1 SQVTM and CDR2 ANQGSEA. Trimming pared 5 bases from V and 5 bases from J, leaving 15 bases between. The CDR3 nucleotides are TGCAGCGTTCGAGGAAGGGAAGGGTATGGCTACACCTTC. Its translation is CSVRGREGYGYTF.

V usage is TRBV29-1 and J usage is TRBJ1-1; TRBD1 aligns across 8 bases. The trim removed 5 bases at V and 1 base at J, leaving 3 bases unmatched. Germline V CDR1 and CDR2: SQVTM, ANQGSEA. This CDR3 comprises 13 residues. This CDR3 is CSVSDRENTEAFF. CDR3 nucleotide sequence: TGCAGCGTTTCGGACAGGGAGAACACTGAAGCTTTCTTT.

V and J are TRBV7-2 and TRBJ2-7, with D tentatively TRBD1 (5 bases). Trimming shortened V by 3 bases and J by 0 bases, and 12 bases separated the two germline ends. The CDR3 covers 15 residues. Looked up from germline, CDR1 is SGHTA and CDR2 is FQGNSA. CDR3 in DNA: TGTGCCAGCAGCTTGGCCAGGGTAAGCTCCTACGAGCAGTACTTC. Translation: CASSLARVSSYEQYF.

This clonotype was counted once. The rearrangement uses TRBV7-7 and TRBJ2-2, with D uncertain. The germline V and J ends were trimmed by 5 bases and 9 bases, with 16 bases remaining between them. The CDR3 runs to 14 residues. CDR1 is SSHAT and CDR2 is FNYEAQ in the germline V gene (reference sequence). DNA for the CDR3: TGTGCCAGCAGCAGGGAAGGGCGGTCTTGGGAGCTGTTTTTT. Amino acid sequence: CASSREGRSWELFF.

V usage is TRBV9 and J usage is TRBJ2-4; maybe TRBD2 (6 bases). The end of the DNA is better explained by TRBJ2-7, so the J call may be wrong. The CDR3 sequence is 16 residues long. Germline assignment: CDR1 SGDLS and CDR2 YYNGEE. The chain's CDR3 is CASSVGGAGSSYEQYV. The CDR3 coding sequence is TGTGCCAGCAGTGTAGGAGGGGCGGGAAGCTCCTACGAGCAGTACGTC.

The V and J genes are TRBV7-2 and TRBJ2-1; 7 bases are a match to TRBD1. V shed 6 bases and J 4 bases; nucleotides not matched to a gene: 9. The CDR3 is 15 residues long. Germline CDR1 SGHTA, CDR2 FQGNSA. CDR3 protein: CASSTAGTAYNEQFF. The CDR3 DNA reads TGTGCCAGCAGTACGGCCGGGACAGCTTACAATGAGCAGTTCTTC.

Only a few counts were recorded for this clonotype. One end of the junction fails to match germline, which may point to a read error. The V gene is TRBV7-9, the J gene TRBJ1-2, with D maybe TRBD1 (5 bases). The CDR3 spans 14 residues. Germline lookup yields CDR1 SEHNR and CDR2 FQNEAQ (reference sequence). The CDR3 here is CASGFRQGAYGYTF. The CDR3 DNA is TGTGCCAGCGGCTTTCGTCAGGGAGCCTATGGCTACACCTTC. The full variable domain, its missing parts supplied by reference TRBV7-9 and TRBJ1-2, is DTGVSQNPRHKITKRGQNVTFRCDPISEHNRLYWYRQTLGQGPEFLTYFQNEAQLEKSRLLSDRFSAERPKGSFSTLEIQRTEQGDSAMYLCASGFRQGAYGYTFGSGTRLTVV.

The chain links TRBV18 to TRBJ2-5; 9 bases fit TRBD2. CDR1 is KGHSH and CDR2 is LQKENI in the germline V gene. Unmatched junction bases numbered 4, after V lost 9 bases and J lost 2 bases. The CDR3 has 13 residues. The CDR3 here is CASETSGQETQYF. The CDR3 DNA reads as TGTGCCAGTGAGACTAGCGGTCAAGAGACCCAGTACTTC. The whole variable domain, filled in from reference TRBV18 and TRBJ2-5, reads NAGVMQNPRHLVRRRGQEARLRCSPMKGHSHVYWYRQLPEEGLKFMVYLQKENIIDESGMPKERFSAEFPKEGPSILRIQQVVRGDSAAYFCASETSGQETQYFGPGTRLLVL.

This chain uses TRBV28 with TRBJ1-2; TRBD1 matches at 11 bases. The junction had 9 bases not matched to a gene; V was cut back by 6 bases and J by 12 bases. Germline assignment: CDR1 MDHEN and CDR2 SYDVKM. The CDR3 covers 13 residues. CDR3 in DNA: TGTGCCAGCAGCCGCCCAGGGACAGGGGGTCACACCTTC. Encoded protein: CASSRPGTGGHTF.

This chain's CDR3 is CASSFRSPGQGFFTEQFF. In DNA form, the CDR3 reads TGTGCCAGCAGCTTTAGATCTCCGGGACAGGGATTTTTCACTGAGCAGTTCTTC. The rearrangement joins TRBV7-9 to TRBJ2-1; 9 nucleotides align to TRBD1. Germline values: CDR1 SEHNR, CDR2 FQNEAQ (reference sequence). There are 18 residues in the CDR3. J lost 9 bases, V lost 3 bases, and 18 bases had no gene match.